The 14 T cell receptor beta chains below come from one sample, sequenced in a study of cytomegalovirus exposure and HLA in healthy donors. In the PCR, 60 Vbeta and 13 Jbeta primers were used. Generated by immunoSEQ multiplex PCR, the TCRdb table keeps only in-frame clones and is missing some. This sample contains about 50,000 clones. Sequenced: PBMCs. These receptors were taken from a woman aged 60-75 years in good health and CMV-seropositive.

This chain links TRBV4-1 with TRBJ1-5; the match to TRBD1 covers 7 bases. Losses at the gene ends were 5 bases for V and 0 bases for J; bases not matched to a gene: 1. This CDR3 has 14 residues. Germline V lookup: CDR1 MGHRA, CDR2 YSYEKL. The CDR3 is CASSRQGSNQPQHF. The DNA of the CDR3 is TGCGCCAGCAGCAGACAGGGTAGCAATCAGCCCCAGCATTTT.

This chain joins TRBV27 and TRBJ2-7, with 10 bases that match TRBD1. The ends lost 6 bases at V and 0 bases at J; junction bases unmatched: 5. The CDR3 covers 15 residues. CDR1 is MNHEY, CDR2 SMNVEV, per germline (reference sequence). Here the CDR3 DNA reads TGTGCCAGCAGACCCCGGACAGGGGGCTCCTACGAGCAGTACTTC. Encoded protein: CASRPRTGGSYEQYF.

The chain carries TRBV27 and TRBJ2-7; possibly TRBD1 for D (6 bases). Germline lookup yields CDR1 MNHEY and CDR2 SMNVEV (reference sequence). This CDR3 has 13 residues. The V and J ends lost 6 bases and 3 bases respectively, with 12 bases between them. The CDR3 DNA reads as TGTGCCAGCAGACCAGGGGTTTTCTACGAGCAGTACTTC. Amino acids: CASRPGVFYEQYF.

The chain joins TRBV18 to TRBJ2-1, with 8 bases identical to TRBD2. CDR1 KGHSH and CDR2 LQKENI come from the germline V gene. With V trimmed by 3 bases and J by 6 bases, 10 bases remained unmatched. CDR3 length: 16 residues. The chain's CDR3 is CASSPLSGGAPNEQFF. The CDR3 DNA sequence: TGTGCCAGCTCACCTCTCAGCGGGGGTGCCCCCAATGAGCAGTTCTTC.

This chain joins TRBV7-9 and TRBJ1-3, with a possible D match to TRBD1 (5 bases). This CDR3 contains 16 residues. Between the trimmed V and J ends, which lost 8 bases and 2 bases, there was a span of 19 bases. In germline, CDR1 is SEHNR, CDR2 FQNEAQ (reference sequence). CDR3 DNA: TGTGCCAGCGACTCAGCAGGGAGGAGTACTGGAAACACCATATATTTT. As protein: CASDSAGRSTGNTIYF.

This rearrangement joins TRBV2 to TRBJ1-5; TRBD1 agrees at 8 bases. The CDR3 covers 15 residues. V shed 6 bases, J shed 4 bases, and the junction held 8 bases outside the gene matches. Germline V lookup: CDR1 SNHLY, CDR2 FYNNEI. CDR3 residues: CASSVGQAQNQPQHF. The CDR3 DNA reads TGTGCCAGCAGCGTGGGACAGGCCCAGAATCAGCCCCAGCATTTT.

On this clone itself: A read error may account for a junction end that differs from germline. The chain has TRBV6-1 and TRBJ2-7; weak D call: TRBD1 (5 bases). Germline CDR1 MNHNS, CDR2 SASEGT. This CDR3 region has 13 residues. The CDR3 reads CASSAGFAYEQYF. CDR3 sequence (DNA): TGTGCCAGCAGCGCAGGGTTTGCCTACGAGCAGTACTTT.

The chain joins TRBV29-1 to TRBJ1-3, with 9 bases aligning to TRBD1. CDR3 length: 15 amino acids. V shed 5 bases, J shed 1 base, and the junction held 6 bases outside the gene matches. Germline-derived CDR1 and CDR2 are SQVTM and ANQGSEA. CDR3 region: CSVFGTGKSGNTIYF. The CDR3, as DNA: TGCAGCGTTTTCGGGACAGGGAAGTCTGGAAACACCATATATTTT.

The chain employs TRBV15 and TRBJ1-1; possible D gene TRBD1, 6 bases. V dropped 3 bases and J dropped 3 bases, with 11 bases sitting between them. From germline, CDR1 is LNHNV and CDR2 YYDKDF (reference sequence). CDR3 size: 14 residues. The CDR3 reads CATSSQGTDTEAFF. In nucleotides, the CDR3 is TGTGCCACCAGCAGTCAGGGGACGGACACTGAAGCTTTCTTT.

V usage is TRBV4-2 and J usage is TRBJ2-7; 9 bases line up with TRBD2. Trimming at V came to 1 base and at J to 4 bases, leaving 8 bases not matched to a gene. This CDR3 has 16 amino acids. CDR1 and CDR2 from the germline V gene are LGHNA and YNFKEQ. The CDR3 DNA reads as TGTGCCAGCAGCCAAGGGGACGGGACTAGCAGTTACGAGCAGTACTTC. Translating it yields CASSQGDGTSSYEQYF.

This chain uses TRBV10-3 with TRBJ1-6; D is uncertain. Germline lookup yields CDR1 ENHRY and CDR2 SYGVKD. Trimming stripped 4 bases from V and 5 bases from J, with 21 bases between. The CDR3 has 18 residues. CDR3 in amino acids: CAISAGSPLDSNNSPLHF. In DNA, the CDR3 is TGTGCCATCAGTGCGGGGAGTCCCCTCGATTCGAATAATTCACCCCTCCACTTT.

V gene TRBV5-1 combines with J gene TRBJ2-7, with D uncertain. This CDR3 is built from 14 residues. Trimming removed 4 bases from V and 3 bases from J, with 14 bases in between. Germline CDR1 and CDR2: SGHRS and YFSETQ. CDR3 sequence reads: CASSHHDTDYEQYF. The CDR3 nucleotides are TGCGCCAGCAGCCACCACGATACAGACTACGAGCAGTACTTC.

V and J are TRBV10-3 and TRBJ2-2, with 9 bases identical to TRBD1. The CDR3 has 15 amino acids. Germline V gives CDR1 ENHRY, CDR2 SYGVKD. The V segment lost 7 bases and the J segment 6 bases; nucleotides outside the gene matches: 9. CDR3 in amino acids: CAITSTGGEAGELFF. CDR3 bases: TGTGCCATCACCTCGACAGGGGGTGAGGCCGGGGAGCTGTTTTTT.

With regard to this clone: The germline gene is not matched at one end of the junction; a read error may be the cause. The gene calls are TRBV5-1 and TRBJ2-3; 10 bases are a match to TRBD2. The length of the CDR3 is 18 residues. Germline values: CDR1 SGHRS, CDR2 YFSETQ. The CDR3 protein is CASSLGLAGALSTDKQYF. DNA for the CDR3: TGCGCCAGCAGCTTAGGGCTAGCGGGGGCTCTAAGCACAGATAAGCAGTATTTT.